Following are 21 T cell receptor beta chains from one sample sequenced in a study of glioma-infiltrating T cells listed by TCRdb under 2016. Reads for this sample came from an Illumina MiSeq. TCR alpha and beta CDR3 regions were amplified with the iRepertoire nested amplicon-rescue multiplex PCR (arm-PCR) platform from RNA. TCRdb trimmed public reads at Q25 via fastp, called clones via MiXCR and kept in-frame beta chains. Rows with a matching CDR3 protein are joined into one entry that keeps the most common DNA and genes. Recorded for this sample are some 16,000 distinct CDR3 sequences; roughly 50% of them occurred a single time. The top ten hold 42% of the sample. The sequencing input was glioma tissue, nonneoplastic brain tissue, or PBMCs (not recorded which). These receptors originate from a human donor with low-grade glioma or glioblastoma, undergoing nonglioma brain surgery, or in good health (not recorded which).

CDR3 in amino acids: CSAKDWTGSTDTQYF. In nucleotides, the CDR3 is TGCAGTGCCAAAGATTGGACGGGGAGCACAGATACGCAGTATTTT. The chain couples TRBV20-1 to TRBJ2-3, with a weak D call TRBD2 (5 bases). The germline V gene encodes CDR1 DFQATT and CDR2 SNEGSKA (reference sequence). Between the trimmed V and J ends, which lost 6 bases and 0 bases, there was a span of 16 bases. The CDR3 is 15 residues long.

This clonotype was seen more than once but under ten times. V and J are TRBV6-1 and TRBJ1-1; D is perhaps TRBD1 (5 bases). Trimming pared 8 bases from V and 1 base from J, leaving 17 bases between. The CDR3 has 15 amino acids. Germline-derived CDR1 and CDR2 are MNHNS and SASEGT. The CDR3: CASGAGTLANTEAFF. The CDR3 DNA reads as TGTGCCAGCGGGGCAGGGACCTTGGCGAACACTGAAGCTTTCTTT.

About this clonotype itself: Relative to the germline gene, one junction end is altered; a read error may explain this. The V gene is TRBV7-2, the J gene TRBJ2-7; 8 bases fit TRBD2. Per germline, CDR1 SGHTA and CDR2 FQGNSA. This CDR3 has 14 amino acids. The chain's CDR3 is CASSFSGVSYKQYF. CDR3 DNA sequence: TGTGCCAGCAGCTTTAGCGGGGTCTCCTACAAGCAGTACTTC. Combining the CDR3 with reference TRBV7-2 and TRBJ2-7 gives the whole variable domain GAGVSQSPSNKVTEKGKDVELRCDPISGHTALYWYRQSLGQGLEFLIYFQGNSAPDKSGLPSDRFSAERTGGSVSTLTIQRTQQEDSAVYLCASSFSGVSYKQYFGPGTRLTVT.

The chain recombines TRBV12-3 or TRBV12-4 with TRBJ2-7, with TRBD1 matching 7 bases. The CDR3 spans 14 residues. J was trimmed by 2 bases and V by 4 bases; bases with no gene match: 5. Written as DNA, the CDR3 is TGTGCCAGCAGTTCCCTACAGGGGACCTACGAGCAGTACTTC. Its protein product is CASSSLQGTYEQYF.

The chain uses TRBV20-1 and TRBJ2-7; no firm D call. V lost 3 bases and J lost 3, with 9 bases in between. CDR1 DFQATT and CDR2 SNEGSKA come from the germline V gene (reference sequence). The CDR3 consists of 12 residues. In DNA form, the CDR3 reads TGCAGTGCTAGGGCCAAAGGCTACGAGCAGTACTTC. This sequence encodes CSARAKGYEQYF.

As concerns this clonotype: The junction shows a germline mismatch at one end, possibly a read error. The rearrangement joins TRBV7-2 to TRBJ2-5; TRBD2 might be the D (6 bases). Germline CDR1 reads SGHTA; CDR2 reads FQGNSA. The CDR3 is 15 amino acids. CDR3 protein: CASSFRGQGGGTRYF. CDR3 coding DNA: TGTGCCAGCAGCTTCAGAGGGCAGGGAGGCGGGACCCGGTACTTC.

The chain is built from TRBV6-5 and TRBJ2-7; 7 positions agree with TRBD1. CDR1 and CDR2 from the germline V gene are MNHEY and SVGAGI. The CDR3 has 15 amino acids. Trimming cost V 0 bases and J 2 bases; bases outside gene matches: 4. DNA for the CDR3: TGTGCCAGCAGTTACTCGAGGGACAGAGCCTACGAGCAGTACTTC. Its translation: CASSYSRDRAYEQYF.

This clonotype is categorized as large. The J gene is TRBJ1-1, the V gene TRBV5-4; D gene uncertain. The CDR3 sequence is 13 residues long. Trimming took 3 bases from V and 3 from J, leaving 9 bases between them. Germline V gene data show CDR1 as SGHNT and CDR2 as YYREEE (reference sequence). DNA for the CDR3: TGTGCCAGCAGCTCTTTGGGAGACACTGAAGCTTTCTTT. Translated, it gives CASSSLGDTEAFF.

The rearrangement links TRBV27 to TRBJ2-7; 8 bases align to TRBD2. This CDR3 has 15 residues. The germline gives CDR1 MNHEY, CDR2 SMNVEV (reference sequence). Trimming at V came to 5 bases and at J to 3 bases, leaving 9 bases not matched to a gene. The CDR3 nucleotides are TGTGCCAGCAGTGAAATACTAGCGGCCTTCTACGAGCAGTACTTC. It specifies CASSEILAAFYEQYF.

J is TRBJ1-6 and V is TRBV4-1; TRBD1 matches 8 bases. CDR3 length: 17 amino acids. Germline CDR1 is MGHRA and CDR2 is YSYEKL. Trimming took 9 bases from V and 4 from J; bases not matched to a gene: 14. CDR3 residues: CARGQVPHRGYNSPLHF. The CDR3 bases are TGCGCCAGAGGCCAAGTTCCTCACAGGGGGTATAATTCACCCCTCCACTTT.

V is TRBV20-1 and J is TRBJ1-1, with D tentatively TRBD1 (5 bases). The length of the CDR3 is 14 residues. Trimming stripped 6 bases from V and 1 base from J, with 15 bases between. Germline values: CDR1 DFQATT, CDR2 SNEGSKA (reference sequence). The chain's CDR3 is CSAGSRTRNTEAFF. CDR3 nucleotides: TGCAGTGCAGGGTCTCGGACACGGAACACTGAAGCTTTCTTT.

This chain links TRBV20-1 with TRBJ2-1, with 11 bases lining up with TRBD2. V was clipped by 5 bases and J by 7 bases; unmatched bases: 7. CDR3 length equals 14 residues. Germline CDR1 is DFQATT and CDR2 is SNEGSKA (reference sequence). This chain's CDR3 is CSAPPSGRLNEQFF. The DNA for the CDR3 is TGCAGTGCTCCTCCTAGCGGGAGGTTGAATGAGCAGTTCTTC.

The chain uses TRBV6-5 and TRBJ2-2; D is unclear. Trimming cost V 10 bases and J 10 bases, with 19 bases left between them. CDR3 length: 13 residues. Germline V CDR1 and CDR2: MNHEY, SVGAGI. CDR3 loop: CAIRSRDIVELFF. The CDR3 nucleotides are TGTGCCATCAGGAGCAGAGACATCGTGGAGCTGTTTTTT.

As to this clonotype: Just one base apart from a much larger clone, this may be a read error. V is TRBV7-2 and J is TRBJ2-2; maybe TRBD2 (6 bases). Germline V gene sequence: CDR1 SGHTA, CDR2 FQGNSA. This CDR3 spans 14 amino acids. The CDR3 sequence is CANSFYLNTGGLFF. In DNA form, the CDR3 reads TGTGCCAACAGCTTCTACCTAAACACCGGGGGGCTGTTTTTT.

This chain uses TRBV25-1 with TRBJ1-4; 7 nucleotides align to TRBD1. V shed 7 bases and J 6 bases; nucleotides not matched to a gene: 8. This CDR3 spans 14 amino acids. Germline V gene lookup returns CDR1 MGHDK and CDR2 SYGVNS. CDR3 loop: CASNYFGTDEKLFF. In DNA, the CDR3 is TGTGCCAGCAATTACTTCGGGACAGATGAAAAACTGTTTTTT.

The rearrangement links TRBV29-1 to TRBJ2-3; D not resolved. The CDR3 sequence is 11 residues long. V lost 4 bases and J 1 base, leaving 3 bases between the germline ends. CDR1 and CDR2 from the germline V gene are SQVTM and ANQGSEA. CDR3 sequence: CSVGGTDTQYF. The CDR3 DNA reads TGCAGCGTTGGGGGCACAGATACGCAGTATTTT.

The chain has TRBV7-9 and TRBJ1-2; unclear D gene. Trimming removed 5 bases at V and 5 bases at J, with 12 bases between. The CDR3 contains 13 residues. The germline gives CDR1 SEHNR, CDR2 FQNEAQ (reference sequence). CDR3 in DNA: TGTGCCAGCAGCACGACCCCCCGGTATGGCTACACCTTC. This translates into CASSTTPRYGYTF.

The V call is TRBV28, the J call TRBJ2-7; 7 bases are a match to TRBD1. V lost 6 bases and J lost 7; bases outside the gene matches: 12. Germline loops: CDR1 MDHEN, CDR2 SYDVKM. The length of the CDR3 is 14 residues. The CDR3: CASRRPGQTFEQYF. The DNA of the CDR3 is TGTGCCAGCAGAAGACCGGGACAGACGTTTGAGCAGTACTTC.

The CDR3 here is CASSVVASGYNEQFF. The CDR3 DNA is TGTGCCAGCAGCGTAGTGGCTAGCGGATACAATGAGCAGTTCTTC. The chain combines TRBV9 with TRBJ2-1; 7 bases are a match to TRBD2. The CDR3 covers 15 residues. The germline CDR1 and CDR2 sequences are SGDLS and YYNGEE. V shed 0 bases and J 4 bases; nucleotides not matched to a gene: 4.

The V and J genes are TRBV6-5 and TRBJ2-3; no reliable D call. This CDR3 is 13 amino acids long. CDR1 MNHEY and CDR2 SVGAGI come from the germline V gene. V shed 4 bases and J shed 1 base, with 6 bases lying between them. The CDR3 sequence: CASSFPGTDTQYF. The CDR3 region has the DNA TGTGCCAGCAGTTTCCCCGGCACAGATACGCAGTATTTT.

As to this clonotype: This may come from a read error, since a much larger clone is one base off. The genes are TRBV30 and TRBJ1-2; TRBD1 might be the D (6 bases). The CDR3 extends over 12 amino acids. Germline-derived CDR1 and CDR2 are GTSNPN and SVGIG (reference sequence). CDR3: CAWTDAGAGYNF. The CDR3 DNA reads TGTGCCTGGACGGACGCGGGGGCCGGCTACAACTTC.